The 17 T cell receptor beta chains reported below all come from one sample, sequenced in a study of tumor-infiltrating lymphocytes in primary liver carcinoma. Blood RNA was derived from unsorted whole blood, and germline DNA was extracted too. cDNA specific to TCR beta was made from approximately 500 ng of total RNA, with a constant-region primer employed for priming. Investigators got TCR beta libraries out of three nested multiplex PCR rounds, done with slightly modified ARM-PCR. TRBV1-TRBV30 forward primers and a C-beta reverse primer were used in the first two PCR rounds, which each ran for about 9 cycles. TCRdb reprocessed the multiplex PCR reads with MiXCR, giving one entry per CDR3 protein. The sample yields some 180,000 distinct CDR3 sequences, about 60% seen once. Source material: peripheral blood. These receptors were obtained from a man aged 35 to 55 with primary liver carcinoma and hepatitis B virus infection.

Concerning this clonotype: An end of the junction differs from the germline gene, which may be a read error. The chain joins TRBV11-2 to TRBJ2-7; 8 nucleotides agree with TRBD2. Per the germline V gene, CDR1 is SGHAT and CDR2 is FQNNGV. CDR3 length: 17 amino acids. CDR3 residues: CASRLGPTSGPHYERYF. Here the CDR3 DNA reads TGTGCCAGCAGACTAGGCCCTACTAGCGGTCCACACTACGAGCGGTATTTC.

This chain joins TRBV6-5 and TRBJ1-5; possible D gene TRBD1, 5 bases. Germline CDR1 reads MNHEY; CDR2 reads SVGAGI. V lost 7 bases and J 8 bases, leaving 15 bases between the germline ends. The CDR3 runs to 13 residues. The CDR3 DNA reads as TGTGCCAGCAACTCACACCGGGGGGAGCCCCAGCATTTT. Translated: CASNSHRGEPQHF.

This rearrangement joins TRBV12-3 or TRBV12-4 to TRBJ2-1, with 7 bases matching TRBD1. The CDR3 covers 13 residues. V gave up 7 bases and J gave up 8 bases; unmatched junction bases: 8. CDR3 in amino acids: CASTSTGRDEQFF. The CDR3 bases are TGTGCCAGCACCTCGACAGGGCGGGATGAGCAGTTCTTC.

This rearrangement joins TRBV29-1 to TRBJ2-3; TRBD2 matches at 7 bases. The CDR3 loop spans 14 amino acids. The junction had 12 bases not matched to a gene; V was cut back by 7 bases and J by 5 bases. In germline, CDR1 is SQVTM, CDR2 ANQGSEA. CDR3 DNA sequence: TGCAGCGCTCCAGCGAGCGGGACGCGAGATACGCAGTATTTT. Encoded protein: CSAPASGTRDTQYF.

As to this clonotype: The junction and the germline gene differ at one end; a read error may be behind it. This chain connects TRBV12-3 or TRBV12-4 to TRBJ2-2; D could derive from TRBD1 or TRBD2 (5 bases each). The CDR3 consists of 15 residues. The CDR3 sequence: CASSFRPGPAGEPFF. CDR3 DNA: TGTGCCAGCAGTTTTCGCCCGGGGCCGGCCGGGGAGCCGTTTTTT.

V gene TRBV4-1 combines with J gene TRBJ2-7; the D gene is possibly TRBD2 (5 bases). The CDR3 consists of 17 residues. Germline V gene lookup returns CDR1 MGHRA and CDR2 YSYEKL. V was trimmed by 2 bases and J by 0 bases, leaving 17 bases between them. The CDR3 here is CASSQRGLGDNSYEQYF. The CDR3 DNA reads as TGCGCCAGCAGCCAACGTGGTCTGGGAGACAACTCCTACGAGCAGTACTTC.

With respect to this clonotype: A much larger clone sits a single nucleotide away, making a read error possible. This chain connects TRBV29-1 to TRBJ2-5, with D perhaps TRBD2 (6 bases). The CDR3 runs to 13 residues. Trimming stripped 8 bases from V and 5 bases from J, with 18 bases between. Germline V gene data show CDR1 as SQVTM and CDR2 as ANQGSEA. CDR3 bases: TGCAGCTTTGTTGCGGGAATGGTGGAGACCCAGTACTTC. The encoded protein is CSFVAGMVETQYF.

As regards this clonotype: At one end, the junction sequence differs from germline, possibly due to a read error. The chain carries TRBV5-1 and TRBJ1-1, with unresolved D. This CDR3 comprises 8 residues. Looked up from germline, CDR1 is SGHRS and CDR2 is YFSETQ. CDR3 loop: CASCFNLF. The CDR3 DNA follows: TGCGCCAGCTGCTTTAATCTCTTT.

This clonotype was detected only once. This could be a read error, since a much larger clone is one nucleotide away. The CDR3: CSSSPGQNTGELFF. CDR3 nucleotides: TGTTCCAGCAGCCCGGGACAGAACACCGGGGAGCTGTTTTTT. The chain links TRBV12-3 or TRBV12-4 to TRBJ2-2; tentatively, D is TRBD1 (6 bases). The CDR3 loop spans 14 amino acids.

The CDR3 protein is CASSVGLAERDIQYF. The CDR3, as DNA: TGTGCCAGCAGTGTCGGACTAGCGGAACGGGACATTCAGTACTTC. The chain employs TRBV6-6 and TRBJ2-4, with 10 bases that match TRBD2. CDR3 length equals 15 residues. V dropped 5 bases and J dropped 8; count of bases not matched to a gene: 9. Germline V gives CDR1 MNHNY, CDR2 SVGAGI (reference sequence).

Notes on this clonotype: This could be a read error, since a much larger clone is one nucleotide away. It is likely a read error, because the conserved phenylalanine at the end of the CDR3 is missing. The rearrangement links TRBV11-2 to TRBJ1-1; D is perhaps TRBD1 (5 bases). Germline CDR1 and CDR2: SGHAT and FQNNGV. The CDR3 totals 12 residues. The DNA for the CDR3 is TGTGCCAGCAGCCTAGAGCGGGGGGAAGCTTTCTCT. As protein: CASSLERGEAFS.

On this clonotype: A much larger clone lies a single base off, so this may be a read error. This chain connects TRBV12-3 or TRBV12-4 to TRBJ1-5; weak D call: TRBD1 (6 bases). Trimming stripped 7 bases from V and 1 base from J, with 11 bases between. The CDR3 is 14 amino acids. CDR3 protein: CASNVQGSNQPQHF. The DNA for the CDR3 is TGTGCCAGCAATGTACAGGGCAGCAATCAGCCCCAGCATTTT.

A few counts support this clonotype. The chain employs TRBV29-1 and TRBJ2-7, with a possible D match to TRBD2 (6 bases). Germline V CDR1 and CDR2: SQVTM, ANQGSEA. The CDR3 runs to 13 residues. V lost 7 bases to trimming and J lost 2 bases, with 15 bases between them. CDR3 coding DNA: TGCAGCGCGGGGGTGGCCGGTACCTACGAGCAGTACTTC. Its translation is CSAGVAGTYEQYF.

The chain has TRBV10-3 and TRBJ1-1; TRBD1 matches 7 bases. V was clipped by 6 bases and J by 2 bases; unmatched bases: 6. The CDR3 has 14 residues. Germline V gene data show CDR1 as ENHRY and CDR2 as SYGVKD. As DNA, the CDR3 is TGTGCCATCAGCCAACAGGGGACTAACACTGAAGCTTTCTTT. It is translated as CAISQQGTNTEAFF.

The CDR3 sequence: CASSQDLPGGTTSPLHF. DNA of the CDR3: TGCGCCAGCAGCCAAGATCTTCCCGGGGGAACAACTTCACCCCTCCACTTT. The chain carries TRBV4-1 and TRBJ1-6, with D maybe TRBD1 (5 bases). V lost 0 bases and J lost 9, with 18 bases in between. The CDR3 extends over 17 amino acids. Germline CDR1 and CDR2: MGHRA and YSYEKL.

This rearrangement joins TRBV29-1 to TRBJ2-3, with a tentative D call TRBD2 (5 bases). V lost 3 bases and J lost 2, with 15 bases in between. The germline V gene encodes CDR1 SQVTM and CDR2 ANQGSEA. This CDR3 spans 15 amino acids. The DNA for the CDR3 is TGCAGCGTTGAGAGGGTGGTAGAGCTCACAGATACGCAGTATTTT. It yields the protein CSVERVVELTDTQYF.

This chain connects TRBV29-1 to TRBJ2-1, with 9 bases fitting TRBD2. Germline CDR1 reads SQVTM; CDR2 reads ANQGSEA. This CDR3 region has 13 residues. The V segment lost 3 bases and the J segment 9 bases; nucleotides outside the gene matches: 6. As DNA, the CDR3 is TGCAGCGTTGAGTTGACTAGCGGCCTTGAGCAGTTCTTC. Protein product: CSVELTSGLEQFF.